The 11 T cell receptor beta chains reported below all come from one sample, sequenced in a study of molecular identifiers for immune sequencing clone quantification. A single record per CDR3 protein comes from TCRdb applying MiXCR to the PCR reads. Here the sample spans 460,000 or so distinct CDR3 sequences, 20% to 25% being singletons. The sample consisted of naive CD8+ T cells from blood, with Jurkat cell RNA spiked in. Subset noted: FACS-sorted CD8+CD4-CCR7+CD45RA+ naive T cells. All receptors come from a human donor in good health. Some libraries in this study had Jurkat cell RNA spiked in.

This clonotype was counted a few times. The chain is built from TRBV5-1 and TRBJ1-1; maybe TRBD1 (6 bases). This CDR3 comprises 14 residues. The germline V gene encodes CDR1 SGHRS and CDR2 YFSETQ. Trimming left V 4 bases short and J 5 bases short, with 15 bases between. CDR3 nucleotides: TGCGCCAGCAGCGTCGAACAGGGTAATACTGAAGCTTTCTTT. It encodes CASSVEQGNTEAFF.

V and J are TRBV6-5 and TRBJ2-1; 9 nucleotides agree with TRBD2. With V trimmed by 2 bases and J by 10 bases, 9 bases remained unmatched. The CDR3 has 15 residues. CDR1 MNHEY and CDR2 SVGAGI come from the germline V gene. CDR3 in amino acids: CASSYPGLASDEQFF. The CDR3, as DNA: TGTGCCAGCAGTTACCCGGGACTAGCATCAGACGAGCAGTTCTTC.

In this sample, this clonotype turned up many times. The genes are TRBV7-9 and TRBJ2-7; D is possibly TRBD1 (5 bases). The CDR3 runs 13 residues. Germline loops: CDR1 SEHNR, CDR2 FQNEAQ (reference sequence). Trimming pared 0 bases from V and 11 bases from J, leaving 14 bases between. In DNA form, the CDR3 reads TGTGCCAGCAGCTTAGCCGTACAGGATGGGGAGTACTTC. This codes for CASSLAVQDGEYF. The full variable domain, in which reference TRBV7-9 and TRBJ2-7 provide the parts outside the CDR3, is DTGVSQNPRHKITKRGQNVTFRCDPISEHNRLYWYRQTLGQGPEFLTYFQNEAQLEKSRLLSDRFSAERPKGSFSTLEIQRTEQGDSAMYLCASSLAVQDGEYFGPGTRLTVT.

This rearrangement joins TRBV9 to TRBJ1-3, with a weak D call TRBD1 (5 bases). Germline V gene sequence: CDR1 SGDLS, CDR2 YYNGEE. V lost 2 bases, J lost 2 bases, and 8 bases lay in between. The CDR3 is made up of 14 amino acids. Here the CDR3 reads CASSVSGTGNTIYF. The CDR3, as DNA: TGTGCCAGCAGCGTTTCAGGGACTGGAAACACCATATATTTT.

The chain recombines TRBV19 with TRBJ1-5; a weak D match, TRBD1 (6 bases). CDR1 is LNHDA, CDR2 SQIVND, per germline (reference sequence). Between the trimmed V and J ends, which lost 5 bases and 7 bases, there was a span of 12 bases. CDR3 length: 13 amino acids. CDR3 nucleotides: TGTGCCAGTAGTTCCGCACAGGGACAGCCCCAGCATTTT. As protein: CASSSAQGQPQHF.

This chain links TRBV6-4 with TRBJ2-3; D is unclear. Germline-derived CDR1 and CDR2 are MRHNA and SNTAGT. The CDR3 is 13 amino acids. The V end lost 2 bases, the J end lost 2 bases, and 5 bases lay between the germline ends. This chain's CDR3 is CASSDGLTDTQYF. The CDR3 DNA reads TGTGCCAGCAGTGACGGCCTCACAGATACGCAGTATTTT.

The V and J genes are TRBV14 and TRBJ1-4, with unresolved D. Germline assignment: CDR1 SGHDN and CDR2 FVKESK. The V gene lost 1 base and the J gene lost 4 bases, with 13 bases spanning the gap. CDR3 length: 16 residues. The CDR3 DNA is TGTGCCAGCAGCCAAGGTGGGCCAGGCCGTAATGAAAAACTGTTTTTT. Protein: CASSQGGPGRNEKLFF.

This clonotype was detected a few times. V usage is TRBV20-1 and J usage is TRBJ2-3, with TRBD2 matching over 12 bases. V gave up 2 bases and J gave up 5 bases; unmatched junction bases: 14. The CDR3 extends over 18 amino acids. Germline V gene lookup returns CDR1 DFQATT and CDR2 SNEGSKA (reference sequence). As DNA, the CDR3 is TGCAGTGCTAGACCGACTAGCGGGAGTTTTGCAGGGGTAGATACGCAGTATTTT. It translates to CSARPTSGSFAGVDTQYF.

This clonotype was recorded a few times. The rearrangement uses TRBV5-1 and TRBJ2-7; 8 bases align to TRBD2. Trimming cost V 5 bases and J 2 bases; bases outside gene matches: 9. Germline V lookup: CDR1 SGHRS, CDR2 YFSETQ. The CDR3 consists of 15 residues. This chain's CDR3 is CASSPSGSGPYEQYF. CDR3 bases: TGCGCCAGCAGTCCTAGCGGGTCCGGACCCTACGAGCAGTACTTC.

As for this clonotype: The junction and the germline gene differ at one end; a read error may be behind it. The V gene is TRBV4-1, the J gene TRBJ1-6; D remains unclear. The CDR3 covers 16 residues. Germline V gene sequence: CDR1 MGHRA, CDR2 YSYEKL. For the CDR3, the DNA is TGCGCCAGCAGCCAAAGGCAGAGCTCCTATAGTTCACCCCTCCACTTT. It yields the protein CASSQRQSSYSSPLHF.

This clonotype was detected ten times or more. The chain employs TRBV12-3 or TRBV12-4 and TRBJ2-7; perhaps TRBD1 as D (6 bases). The CDR3 is made up of 15 amino acids. The V end was cut by 4 bases, the J end by 0 bases, with 13 bases between. The CDR3 DNA follows: TGTGCCAGCAGTTCGTCCGGACAGAGCTCCTACGAGCAGTACTTC. Translated: CASSSSGQSSYEQYF.